This T cell receptor beta chain was observed in a study of T-cell reconstitution after alpha-beta-depleted transplantation in children. This CDR3 spans 13 amino acids. Trimming took 7 bases from V and 7 from J; bases not matched to a gene: 10. Germline V CDR1 and CDR2: SQVTM, ANQGSEA. Using unique molecular identifiers, the investigators prepared the TCRbeta library. From the PCR reads, TCRdb called clonotypes with MiXCR, one entry per CDR3 protein. The top ten hold 6.3% of the sample, which has 250,000 or so distinct CDR3 sequences, less than 9% seen once. At least ten counts were recorded for this clonotype.

The sequenced sample was PBMCs, mostly from graft donor cells, obtained 180 days after TCRalphabeta/CD19-depleted stem cell transplant. The sequence was obtained from a male patient aged 10 to 17 who had a stem cell transplant for acute lymphoblastic leukemia, so the T cells may come from the graft donor. The rearrangement links TRBV29-1 to TRBJ2-3, with 8 bases fitting TRBD2. CDR3: CSAAGGVKHTQYF. DNA of the CDR3: TGCAGCGCGGCCGGGGGGGTCAAACATACGCAGTATTTT.